These T cell receptor beta chains were read from a single sample in a study of T cells in localized non-small cell lung cancer. The protocol was immunoSEQ multiplex PCR, while the TCRdb copy is restricted to in-frame clones and leaves out a portion. The sample consists of about 53,000 clones, 80% to 85% of them appearing once. This specimen was peripheral blood mononuclear cells, taken before any cancer treatment. These receptors came from a man between 40 and 75 years old with stage III lung adenocarcinoma. Each CDR3 is given with its conserved first and last residue. Fields, in order: D gene, J gene, clone size, V gene, CDR3 DNA, CDR3 protein. D genes are given only for firm matches. Rows may omit the clone size; those that give it use once, few, many or a size class.

D gene: NA; J gene: TRBJ2-7; clone size: NA; V gene: TRBV5-1; CDR3 DNA: TGCGCCAGCAGCTTCGTATATCCCACCGAGCAGTACTTC; CDR3 protein: CASSFVYPTEQYF
D gene: TRBD2; J gene: TRBJ2-7; clone size: NA; V gene: TRBV9; CDR3 DNA: TGTGCCAGCAGCCCCGGGACTAGAGACTACGAGCAGTACTTC; CDR3 protein: CASSPGTRDYEQYF
D gene: TRBD1; J gene: TRBJ2-5; clone size: NA; V gene: TRBV5-1; CDR3 DNA: TGCGCCAGCAGCCCCGGGACAGTCCAAGAGACCCAGTACTTC; CDR3 protein: CASSPGTVQETQYF
D gene: NA; J gene: TRBJ1-3; clone size: few; V gene: TRBV9; CDR3 DNA: TGTGCCAGCAGTCGCTCCGGACAAAGCTCTGGAAACACCATATATTTT; CDR3 protein: CASSRSGQSSGNTIYF
D gene: NA; J gene: TRBJ2-3; clone size: NA; V gene: TRBV7-9; CDR3 DNA: TGTGCCAGCAGTTTCGTGGACTTCACAGATACGCAGTATTTT; CDR3 protein: CASSFVDFTDTQYF
D gene: NA; J gene: TRBJ1-6; clone size: NA; V gene: TRBV25-1; CDR3 DNA: TGTGCCAGCAGTTTTTCAGGGGTCGGGGCAGGGGATTCACCCCTCCACTTT; CDR3 protein: CASSFSGVGAGDSPLHF
D gene: TRBD1; J gene: TRBJ1-1; clone size: NA; V gene: TRBV6-6; CDR3 DNA: TGTGCCAGCAGGGGACAGGGGGCTGAAGCTTTCTTT; CDR3 protein: CASRGQGAEAFF
D gene: TRBD1; J gene: TRBJ2-7; clone size: NA; V gene: TRBV19; CDR3 DNA: TGTGCCAGTAGCCCCACCGGGACAGGGTCGGACGGGGAGCAGTACTTC; CDR3 protein: CASSPTGTGSDGEQYF
D gene: TRBD1; J gene: TRBJ1-4; clone size: NA; V gene: TRBV6-1; CDR3 DNA: TGTGCCAGCAACGAGGGGGCCACTCGTGAAAAACTGTTTTTT; CDR3 protein: CASNEGATREKLFF
D gene: TRBD2; J gene: TRBJ2-7; clone size: NA; V gene: TRBV5-1; CDR3 DNA: TGCGCCAGCAGCTTAATGCAGCGGGAAACCTACGAGCAGTACTTC; CDR3 protein: CASSLMQRETYEQYF
D gene: TRBD1; J gene: TRBJ2-3; clone size: NA; V gene: TRBV7-2; CDR3 DNA: TGTGCCAGCAGCGCCGGGACAGGCTTCACAGATACGCAGTATTTT; CDR3 protein: CASSAGTGFTDTQYF
D gene: NA; J gene: TRBJ1-6; clone size: NA; V gene: TRBV27; CDR3 DNA: TGTGCCAGCAGTCCTCACCCCCATTCACCCCTCCACTTT; CDR3 protein: CASSPHPHSPLHF
D gene: TRBD1; J gene: TRBJ1-2; clone size: NA; V gene: TRBV7-6; CDR3 DNA: TGTGCCAGCAGCTCCGGGACAGGGGACTCCTCTGCCTTC; CDR3 protein: CASSSGTGDSSAF
D gene: NA; J gene: TRBJ2-3; clone size: NA; V gene: TRBV11-2; CDR3 DNA: TGTGCCAGCAGCTTAAATTCAGATACCACAGATACGCAGTATTTT; CDR3 protein: CASSLNSDTTDTQYF
D gene: NA; J gene: TRBJ1-1; clone size: few; V gene: TRBV11-3; CDR3 DNA: TGTGCCAGCAGCATAACATCGGGTGGCGGCGCTTTCTTT; CDR3 protein: CASSITSGGGAFF
D gene: TRBD1; J gene: TRBJ1-2; clone size: NA; V gene: TRBV30; CDR3 DNA: TGTGCCTGGAGTCGACAGGGGCCAATATATGGCTACACCTTC; CDR3 protein: CAWSRQGPIYGYTF
D gene: NA; J gene: TRBJ2-7; clone size: NA; V gene: TRBV5-1; CDR3 DNA: TGCGCCAGCAGCACCGAACAGGGGACACCCGGGAGCAAGCAGTACTTC; CDR3 protein: CASSTEQGTPGSKQYF
D gene: NA; J gene: TRBJ2-7; clone size: NA; V gene: TRBV5-8; CDR3 DNA: TGTGCCAGCAGCTTGGAACAGGGCACCGAGCAGTACTTC; CDR3 protein: CASSLEQGTEQYF
D gene: NA; J gene: TRBJ1-2; clone size: once; V gene: TRBV11-2; CDR3 DNA: TGTGCCAGCAGCTTAGTCCCTCCAGTCTATGGCTACACCTTC; CDR3 protein: CASSLVPPVYGYTF
D gene: NA; J gene: TRBJ1-2; clone size: NA; V gene: TRBV27; CDR3 DNA: TGTGCCAGCAGTTTAAGGGGAGATTCGTTTGGCTACACCTTC; CDR3 protein: CASSLRGDSFGYTF
D gene: NA; J gene: TRBJ1-2; clone size: NA; V gene: TRBV5-7; CDR3 DNA: TGTGCCAGCAGCCCCGCGAGCAGTGCTTCTAACTATGGCTACACCTTC; CDR3 protein: CASSPASSASNYGYTF
D gene: TRBD1; J gene: TRBJ1-2; clone size: NA; V gene: TRBV9; CDR3 DNA: TGTGCCAGCAGCGACAACAGGGGGTCAATGGGCTACACCTTC; CDR3 protein: CASSDNRGSMGYTF
D gene: NA; J gene: TRBJ1-4; clone size: NA; V gene: TRBV6-5; CDR3 DNA: TGTGCCAGCAGTTACTCAGTTAATAGTGAAAAACTGTTTTTT; CDR3 protein: CASSYSVNSEKLFF
D gene: TRBD1; J gene: TRBJ1-5; clone size: NA; V gene: TRBV18; CDR3 DNA: TGTGCCAGCTCACGTTCAGGCGGGACAGGGGACCAGCCCCAGCATTTT; CDR3 protein: CASSRSGGTGDQPQHF
D gene: TRBD2; J gene: TRBJ2-2; clone size: NA; V gene: TRBV7-2; CDR3 DNA: TGTGCCAGCAGCTTAGGAGCGGGAGGGCCGGCAGGGGAGCTGTTTTTT; CDR3 protein: CASSLGAGGPAGELFF
D gene: TRBD1; J gene: TRBJ1-3; clone size: once; V gene: TRBV13; CDR3 DNA: TGTGCCAGCAGCCACGAGACCGGGACAGGAGGGTCGAGTGGAAACACCATATATTTT; CDR3 protein: CASSHETGTGGSSGNTIYF
D gene: TRBD1; J gene: TRBJ1-2; clone size: NA; V gene: TRBV7-9; CDR3 DNA: TGTGCCAGCAGCTTACGGGACAGGGGACTGCAAGGCTACACCTTC; CDR3 protein: CASSLRDRGLQGYTF
D gene: NA; J gene: TRBJ1-3; clone size: NA; V gene: TRBV30; CDR3 DNA: TGTGCCTGGAGACCACTTGGAAACACCATATATTTT; CDR3 protein: CAWRPLGNTIYF
D gene: NA; J gene: TRBJ2-3; clone size: NA; V gene: TRBV5-4; CDR3 DNA: TGTGCCAGCAGCTTGGCAGACGGGATACCAGCTACGCAGTATTTT; CDR3 protein: CASSLADGIPATQYF
D gene: TRBD1; J gene: TRBJ1-2; clone size: few; V gene: TRBV9; CDR3 DNA: TGTGCCAGCAGCTCACGAGGACAGGGTGGAGGCTACACCTTC; CDR3 protein: CASSSRGQGGGYTF
D gene: NA; J gene: TRBJ2-3; clone size: NA; V gene: TRBV4-1; CDR3 DNA: TGCGCCAGCAGCCAAGGTCCGTCAGGTACAGATACGCAGTATTTT; CDR3 protein: CASSQGPSGTDTQYF
D gene: TRBD1; J gene: TRBJ2-3; clone size: once; V gene: TRBV28; CDR3 DNA: TGTGCCAGCAAAGACAGGGGTGGCACAGATACGCAGTATTTT; CDR3 protein: CASKDRGGTDTQYF
D gene: NA; J gene: TRBJ2-7; clone size: few; V gene: TRBV4-2; CDR3 DNA: TGTGCCAGCAGCCAATCAAGGGGGGGGAGCTACGAGCAGTACTTC; CDR3 protein: CASSQSRGGSYEQYF
D gene: NA; J gene: TRBJ1-2; clone size: NA; V gene: TRBV11-3; CDR3 DNA: TGTGCCAGCAGCTCCGGGGGAATCTATGGCTACACCTTC; CDR3 protein: CASSSGGIYGYTF
D gene: TRBD2; J gene: TRBJ2-5; clone size: NA; V gene: TRBV2; CDR3 DNA: TGTGCCAGCAGTGGGACTAGCGGGAGTGAGACCCAGTACTTC; CDR3 protein: CASSGTSGSETQYF
D gene: NA; J gene: TRBJ1-2; clone size: few; V gene: TRBV4-1; CDR3 DNA: TGCGCCAGCAGCCAAGATTACGAGAGCTACACCTTC; CDR3 protein: CASSQDYESYTF
D gene: NA; J gene: TRBJ2-7; clone size: NA; V gene: TRBV19; CDR3 DNA: TGTGCCAGTAGTATAGGGGGCGTAAGCTCCTACGAGCAGTACTTC; CDR3 protein: CASSIGGVSSYEQYF
D gene: NA; J gene: TRBJ1-2; clone size: NA; V gene: TRBV5-4; CDR3 DNA: TGTGCCAGCAGCGAAGGCTCAGGTGCTAACTATGGCTACACCTTC; CDR3 protein: CASSEGSGANYGYTF
D gene: NA; J gene: TRBJ2-2; clone size: NA; V gene: TRBV10-3; CDR3 DNA: TGTGCCATCAGTGAGACGGAGAACACCGGGGAGCTGTTTTTT; CDR3 protein: CAISETENTGELFF
D gene: NA; J gene: TRBJ1-1; clone size: NA; V gene: TRBV5-1; CDR3 DNA: TGCGCCAGCAGAAAAGGCGGGGACGGGATGAACACTGAAGCTTTCTTT; CDR3 protein: CASRKGGDGMNTEAFF
D gene: TRBD2; J gene: TRBJ2-4; clone size: NA; V gene: TRBV19; CDR3 DNA: TGTGCCAGTAGTTTAGGACTAGCGGGAGGTTTGATGGCCAAAAACATTCAGTACTTC; CDR3 protein: CASSLGLAGGLMAKNIQYF
D gene: NA; J gene: TRBJ2-2; clone size: many; V gene: TRBV9; CDR3 DNA: TGTGCCAGCAGCGAATTCACCGGGGAGCTGTTTTTT; CDR3 protein: CASSEFTGELFF
D gene: NA; J gene: TRBJ1-5; clone size: NA; V gene: TRBV6-6; CDR3 DNA: TGTGCGGTAGGTAGCAATCAGCCCCAGCATTTT; CDR3 protein: CAVGSNQPQHF
D gene: NA; J gene: TRBJ2-7; clone size: NA; V gene: TRBV11-3; CDR3 DNA: TGTGCCAGCAGCTTAGACCCTGTCAGCTCCTACGAGCAGTACTTC; CDR3 protein: CASSLDPVSSYEQYF
D gene: NA; J gene: TRBJ1-1; clone size: NA; V gene: TRBV11-2; CDR3 DNA: TGTGCCAGCAGCCCACAGCTGAACACTGAAGCTTTCTTT; CDR3 protein: CASSPQLNTEAFF
D gene: NA; J gene: TRBJ1-5; clone size: once; V gene: TRBV10-2; CDR3 DNA: TGCGCCAGCAGGTTAGGGGAATATCAGCCCCAGCATTTT; CDR3 protein: CASRLGEYQPQHF
D gene: NA; J gene: TRBJ1-3; clone size: NA; V gene: TRBV11-2; CDR3 DNA: TGTGCCAGCAGCTTAGAGGGGGGGTCCGCACAAAGCTCTGGAAACACCATATATTTT; CDR3 protein: CASSLEGGSAQSSGNTIYF
D gene: TRBD1; J gene: TRBJ1-5; clone size: NA; V gene: TRBV18; CDR3 DNA: TGTGCCAGCTCCCAGGGGGGGGATCAGCCCCAGCATTTT; CDR3 protein: CASSQGGDQPQHF
D gene: NA; J gene: TRBJ2-3; clone size: NA; V gene: TRBV7-2; CDR3 DNA: TGTGCCAGCAGCCCCGGTGGTCTATCCCCAGATACGCAGTATTTT; CDR3 protein: CASSPGGLSPDTQYF
D gene: NA; J gene: TRBJ2-3; clone size: NA; V gene: TRBV9; CDR3 DNA: TGTGCCAGCAGCGTAGACCGGGGGGCCTCAGATACGCAGTATTTT; CDR3 protein: CASSVDRGASDTQYF
D gene: NA; J gene: TRBJ1-1; clone size: NA; V gene: TRBV11-2; CDR3 DNA: TGTGCCAGCGGAGGACAGTTGAACACTGAAGCTTTCTTT; CDR3 protein: CASGGQLNTEAFF
D gene: NA; J gene: TRBJ2-7; clone size: NA; V gene: TRBV7-8; CDR3 DNA: TGTGCCAGCAGCTTACAGGGGTACGAGCAGTACTTC; CDR3 protein: CASSLQGYEQYF
D gene: TRBD1; J gene: TRBJ1-3; clone size: NA; V gene: TRBV9; CDR3 DNA: TGTGCCAGCGGACAGGGGGCAAGCTCTGGAAACACCATATATTTT; CDR3 protein: CASGQGASSGNTIYF
D gene: NA; J gene: TRBJ2-5; clone size: few; V gene: TRBV2; CDR3 DNA: TGTGCCAGCAGTGAAGGCAGGGCCCTGCAGGATTGGCAAGAGACCCAGTACTTC; CDR3 protein: CASSEGRALQDWQETQYF
D gene: NA; J gene: TRBJ2-5; clone size: NA; V gene: TRBV7-2; CDR3 DNA: TGTGCCAGCAACCTGTTGGGGGGTACCCAGTACTTC; CDR3 protein: CASNLLGGTQYF
D gene: TRBD1; J gene: TRBJ1-4; clone size: NA; V gene: TRBV28; CDR3 DNA: TGTGCCAGCAGTCCCCCGGTACAGGGGGGTAATGAAAAACTGTTTTTT; CDR3 protein: CASSPPVQGGNEKLFF